The present entry profiles one TCR beta chain with its context. Sequencing was performed with immunoSEQ multiplex PCR; in TCRdb, only in-frame clones are kept and a portion is missing. Found here are 140,000 or so clones, approximately 89% of them singletons; the top ten hold about 1.6%. The CDR3 is 13 amino acids. CDR1 is SQVTM, CDR2 ANQGSEA, per germline. V lost 4 bases, J lost 4 bases, and 2 bases stayed unmatched. The data originate from a study of blood T cell repertoires in COVID-19. Study overall: Spain, Italy and the United States supplied samples that represented acute and convalescent COVID-19. In each case, the material was cDNA or gDNA derived from T cells, B-cell-depleted T cells, or PBMCs.

The rearrangement links TRBV29-1 to TRBJ1-3, with 9 bases matching TRBD1. Material for sequencing was peripheral blood. This TCR came from a human donor in a cohort sampled during active COVID-19. Written as DNA, the CDR3 is TGCAGCGTTGCGGACAGGGGCGGAAACACCATATATTTT. Residues: CSVADRGGNTIYF.